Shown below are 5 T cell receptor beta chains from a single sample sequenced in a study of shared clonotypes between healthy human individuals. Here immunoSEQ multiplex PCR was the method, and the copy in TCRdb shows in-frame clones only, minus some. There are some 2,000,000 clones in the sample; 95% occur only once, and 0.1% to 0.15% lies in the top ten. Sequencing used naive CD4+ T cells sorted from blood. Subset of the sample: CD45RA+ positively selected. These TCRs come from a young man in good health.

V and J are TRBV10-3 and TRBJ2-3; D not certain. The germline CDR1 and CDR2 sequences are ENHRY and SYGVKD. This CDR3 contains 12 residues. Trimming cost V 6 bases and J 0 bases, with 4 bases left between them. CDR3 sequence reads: CAIRLSTDTQYF. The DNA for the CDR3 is TGTGCCATCAGGCTTAGCACAGATACGCAGTATTTT.

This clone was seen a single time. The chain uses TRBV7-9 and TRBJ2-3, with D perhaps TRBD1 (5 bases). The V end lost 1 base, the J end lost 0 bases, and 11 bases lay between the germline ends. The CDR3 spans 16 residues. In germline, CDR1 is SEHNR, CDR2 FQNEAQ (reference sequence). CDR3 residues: CASSLVGQKSTDTQYF. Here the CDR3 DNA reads TGTGCCAGCAGCTTAGTCGGACAAAAAAGCACAGATACGCAGTATTTT.

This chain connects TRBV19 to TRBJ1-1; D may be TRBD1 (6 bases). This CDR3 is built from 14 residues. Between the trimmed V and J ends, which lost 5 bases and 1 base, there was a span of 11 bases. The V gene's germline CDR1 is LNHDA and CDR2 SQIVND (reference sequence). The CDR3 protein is CASSSLDRNTEAFF. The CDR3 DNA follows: TGTGCCAGTAGTTCACTGGACAGGAACACTGAAGCTTTCTTT.

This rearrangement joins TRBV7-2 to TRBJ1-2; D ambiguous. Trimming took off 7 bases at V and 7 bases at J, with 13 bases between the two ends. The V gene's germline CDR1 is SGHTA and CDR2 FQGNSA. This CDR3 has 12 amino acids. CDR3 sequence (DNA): TGTGCCAGCACCGTCCTCCCCCCTGGCTACACCTTC. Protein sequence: CASTVLPPGYTF.

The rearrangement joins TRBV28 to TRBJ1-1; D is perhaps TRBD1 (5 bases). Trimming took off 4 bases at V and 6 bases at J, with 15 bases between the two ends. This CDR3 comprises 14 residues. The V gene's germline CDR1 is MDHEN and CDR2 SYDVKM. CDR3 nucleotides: TGTGCCAGCAGTTCCCCCGGGGCCGACCCTGAAGCTTTCTTT. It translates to CASSSPGADPEAFF.